Listed here are 5 T cell receptor beta chains from one sample, sequenced in a study of T cell responses to AZD1222 COVID-19 vaccine. Sequencing used immunoSEQ multiplex PCR; TCRdb keeps in-frame clones, though not all of them. This table has 150,000 to 200,000 clones, about 87% appearing once. Sequencing was performed on peripheral blood, taken on day 0 of MenACWY control vaccination. The receptors come from an adult in good health.

The chain is built from TRBV7-7 and TRBJ2-1; no reliable D call. Trimming stripped 1 base from V and 1 base from J, with 2 bases between. CDR3 length equals 13 residues. The germline V gene has CDR1 SSHAT and CDR2 FNYEAQ (reference sequence). CDR3 sequence reads: CASSLGSYNEQFF. CDR3 nucleotide sequence: TGTGCCAGCAGCTTAGGGTCCTACAATGAGCAGTTCTTC.

J is TRBJ2-7 and V is TRBV9; D not certain. The V and J ends lost 4 bases and 5 bases respectively, with 7 bases between them. Germline V gives CDR1 SGDLS, CDR2 YYNGEE. CDR3 length equals 11 residues. CDR3 coding DNA: TGTGCCAGCAGCTTAAGGAACGAGCAGTACTTC. The encoded protein is CASSLRNEQYF.

V usage is TRBV18 and J usage is TRBJ2-1; D gene unclear. The ends were cut back, 3 bases at V and 5 bases at J, with 8 bases in the middle. The CDR3 sequence is 13 residues long. Germline values: CDR1 KGHSH, CDR2 LQKENI. The DNA for the CDR3 is TGTGCCAGCTCACCCCTACCAAACAATGAGCAGTTCTTC. It encodes CASSPLPNNEQFF.

The chain combines TRBV28 with TRBJ2-7, with D perhaps assigned TRBD1 or TRBD2 (5 bases each). Germline lookup yields CDR1 MDHEN and CDR2 SYDVKM. CDR3 size: 15 residues. V lost 3 bases and J lost 5, with 17 bases in between. The DNA for the CDR3 is TGTGCCAGCAGTTTCTTCGGGACCGGCAACCACGAGCAGTACTTC. Translated: CASSFFGTGNHEQYF.

The chain has TRBV4-2 and TRBJ2-2; D is uncertain. The CDR3 is 16 amino acids. The V gene lost 0 bases and the J gene lost 1 base, with 9 bases spanning the gap. CDR1 and CDR2 from the germline V gene are LGHNA and YNFKEQ. The CDR3 is CASSQDWAENTGELFF. DNA for the CDR3: TGTGCCAGCAGCCAAGATTGGGCGGAGAACACCGGGGAGCTGTTTTTT.